This passage covers 20 T cell receptor beta chains from one sample sequenced in a study of blood T cells in healthy people across ages. Primed by a sample-barcoded 5' primer and a J-beta primer mix, a second PCR proceeded for about 6 to 11 cycles. TCRdb processed the 5' RACE reads anew with MiXCR; each CDR3 protein has one entry. The top ten hold 20% to 25% of the sample, which has around 500,000 distinct CDR3 sequences, 40% to 55% seen once. Sample: blood. These receptor sequences come from a man at least 80 years old in good health.

This rearrangement joins TRBV27 to TRBJ2-4; 8 bases map to TRBD1. The end of the DNA fits TRBJ2-7 better, so the J call may be wrong. The CDR3 length is 15 residues. The germline gives CDR1 MNHEY, CDR2 SMNVEV (reference sequence). This CDR3 is CASSLSVQGAGEQYF. In nucleotides, the CDR3 is TGTGCCAGCAGTTTATCGGTCCAGGGGGCAGGCGAGCAGTACTTC.

The chain has TRBV7-2 and TRBJ1-1; 7 positions agree with TRBD1. In germline, CDR1 is SGHTA, CDR2 FQGNSA. The CDR3 is 15 amino acids. J gave up 7 bases and V 4 bases, and 12 bases lay outside the gene matches. This CDR3 reads CASSWAHRGRVEAFF. CDR3 nucleotide sequence: TGTGCCAGCAGCTGGGCCCACAGGGGACGAGTTGAAGCTTTCTTT.

A single count supports this clonotype. A read error may be the cause here, since a much bigger clone is one base away. The chain recombines TRBV6-2 or TRBV6-3 with TRBJ2-5; 10 nucleotides line up with TRBD1. From germline, CDR1 is MNHEY and CDR2 SVGEGT. The CDR3 covers 15 residues. After removal of 5 bases from V and 11 bases from J, the junction contained 14 bases not matched to a gene. CDR3 protein: CASSPRSTGGNEQYF. The CDR3 DNA sequence: TGTGCCAGCAGTCCAAGATCGACAGGGGGCAATGAGCAGTACTTC.

This clonotype was counted only a few times. CDR3 nucleotide sequence: TGTGCCTCCTTTTCCCCGCGGGGGATGAACGAGCAGTACTTC. Translating gives CASFSPRGMNEQYF. The gene calls are TRBV5-5 and TRBJ2-7; 7 bases are shared with TRBD2. This CDR3 is built from 14 residues. The trim removed 10 bases at V and 5 bases at J, leaving 15 bases unmatched. Germline V gene lookup returns CDR1 SGHKS and CDR2 YYEKEE (reference sequence).

This clonotype was seen ten or more times. The chain employs TRBV6-6 and TRBJ2-3; D is unresolved. Germline lookup yields CDR1 MNHNY and CDR2 SVGAGI (reference sequence). Trimming removed 0 bases at V and 4 bases at J, with 5 bases between. CDR3 length: 13 amino acids. The CDR3 DNA sequence: TGTGCCAGCAGTTACTCCGGCGCAGATACGCAGTATTTT. This sequence encodes CASSYSGADTQYF.

This clonotype was seen repeatedly, ten times or more. V and J are TRBV20-1 and TRBJ2-1, with D perhaps TRBD2 (7 bases). CDR1 is DFQATT, CDR2 SNEGSKA, per germline (reference sequence). The CDR3 loop spans 14 amino acids. V was shortened by 8 bases and J by 5 bases, with 19 bases between the two germline ends. CDR3 DNA sequence: TGCAGTTGTTGGGGGGGCTTGGGGAACAATGAGCAGTTCTTC. Translating gives CSCWGGLGNNEQFF.

The chain carries TRBV2 and TRBJ2-5, with a possible D match to TRBD2 (6 bases). The end of the DNA fits TRBJ2-7 better, so the J call may be wrong. This CDR3 comprises 14 residues. Looked up from germline, CDR1 is SNHLY and CDR2 is FYNNEI. CDR3 protein: CASSSRGVGGEQYF. In DNA form, the CDR3 reads TGTGCCAGCTCCTCGCGCGGAGTCGGGGGCGAGCAGTACTTC.

V and J are TRBV7-8 and TRBJ2-7; D tentatively reads TRBD1 or TRBD2 (5 bases each). This CDR3 region has 15 residues. With 3 bases removed from V and 2 bases from J, the gap between germline ends came to 14 bases. Germline CDR1 reads SGHVS; CDR2 reads FQNEAQ. The CDR3 coding sequence is TGTGCCAGCAGCTTTCCCTCGGGACGGCCCTACGAGCAGTACTTC. Its protein is CASSFPSGRPYEQYF.

This clonotype was recorded a few times. The genes are TRBV7-2 and TRBJ2-2; D may be TRBD2 (5 bases). Germline CDR1 is SGHTA and CDR2 is FQGNSA. The CDR3 has 14 amino acids. The CDR3 nucleotides read TGTGCGAGCGCCTCTCGGGGATCCACCGGGGAGCTGTTTTTT. As protein: CASASRGSTGELFF. Variable domain in full (rest from reference TRBV7-2 and TRBJ2-2): GAGVSQSPSNKVTEKGKDVELRCDPISGHTALYWYRQSLGQGLEFLIYFQGNSAPDKSGLPSDRFSAERTGGSVSTLTIQRTQQEDSAVYLCASASRGSTGELFFGEGSRLTVL.

This clonotype was seen ten or more times. The gene calls are TRBV9 and TRBJ2-3; weak D call: TRBD2 (7 bases). Germline values: CDR1 SGDLS, CDR2 YYNGEE. The CDR3 contains 16 residues. The V gene lost 3 bases and the J gene lost 3 bases, with 17 bases spanning the gap. The CDR3 nucleotides read TGTGCCAGCAGCGGTTTTGAGGGGGGGCGGACAGATACGCAGTATTTT. This translates into CASSGFEGGRTDTQYF.

This chain uses TRBV5-1 with TRBJ2-1; D remains ambiguous. From germline, CDR1 is SGHRS and CDR2 YFSETQ. The V end was cut by 0 bases, the J end by 12 bases, with 16 bases between. CDR3 size: 14 residues. CDR3 sequence (DNA): TGCGCCAGCAGCTTGGCCGGCGGTGAATCGGGGCAGTTCTTC. This sequence encodes CASSLAGGESGQFF.

This clonotype was seen a few times. The V gene is TRBV6-1, the J gene TRBJ1-2, with 8 bases matching TRBD1. Germline values: CDR1 MNHNS, CDR2 SASEGT. The CDR3 has 14 residues. Trimming removed 8 bases from V and 6 bases from J; junction bases left unmatched: 11. The CDR3 loop reads CASLGQGGRNGYTF. The CDR3 coding sequence is TGTGCCAGCCTCGGACAGGGAGGCAGAAATGGCTACACCTTC.

Notes on this clonotype: The germline gene is not matched at one end of the junction; a read error may be the cause. V usage is TRBV7-2 and J usage is TRBJ2-1; tentatively, D is TRBD2 (6 bases). CDR3 size: 14 residues. CDR1 and CDR2 from the germline V gene are SGHTA and FQGNSA. The chain's CDR3 is CASSLERGGNEHFF. Written as DNA, the CDR3 is TGTGCCAGCAGCTTAGAAAGGGGCGGGAACGAGCATTTCTTC.

This clonotype was picked up a small number of times. The chain is built from TRBV7-3 and TRBJ2-1; 15 bases fit TRBD2. CDR1 is SGHTA, CDR2 FQGTGA, per germline. The ends lost 4 bases at V and 9 bases at J; junction bases unmatched: 13. The CDR3 is 18 residues long. The CDR3 protein is CASSSSPGLAGGRIEQFF. The CDR3 bases are TGTGCCAGCAGCTCGTCACCGGGACTAGCGGGAGGACGAATTGAGCAGTTCTTC.

The genes are TRBV5-1 and TRBJ1-1, with a weak D call TRBD1 (6 bases). Per germline, CDR1 SGHRS and CDR2 YFSETQ. The CDR3 loop spans 14 amino acids. V was clipped by 3 bases and J by 2 bases, with 11 bases between them. The CDR3 sequence: CASSSGQTNTEAFF. CDR3 DNA sequence: TGCGCCAGCAGCTCCGGACAGACCAACACTGAAGCTTTCTTT.

This clonotype has a handful of counts. The V call is TRBV7-2, the J call TRBJ2-3, with TRBD1 matching 7 bases. There are 14 residues in the CDR3. Trimming took 3 bases from V and 5 from J; bases not matched to a gene: 5. Germline V lookup: CDR1 SGHTA, CDR2 FQGNSA. The CDR3 loop reads CASSFTPGGDTQYF. The DNA of the CDR3 is TGTGCCAGCAGCTTCACTCCAGGGGGAGATACGCAGTATTTT.

The chain couples TRBV29-1 to TRBJ1-2, with 10 nucleotides matching TRBD1. The CDR3 consists of 12 residues. V was pared by 7 bases and J by 4 bases, with 3 bases of the junction left unmatched. Germline V gene lookup returns CDR1 SQVTM and CDR2 ANQGSEA. The DNA of the CDR3 is TGCAGCGCTTGGGACAGGGGCTATGGCTACACCTTC. Protein product: CSAWDRGYGYTF. Full variable domain (missing parts from reference TRBV29-1 and TRBJ1-2): SAVISQKPSRDICQRGTSLTIQCQVDSQVTMMFWYRQQPGQSLTLIATANQGSEATYESGFVIDKFPISRPNLTFSTLTVSNMSPEDSSIYLCSAWDRGYGYTFGSGTRLTVV.

This chain joins TRBV28 and TRBJ2-5; D may be TRBD1 (5 bases). Trimming stripped 3 bases from V and 1 base from J, with 9 bases between. Germline loops: CDR1 MDHEN, CDR2 SYDVKM. This CDR3 spans 14 amino acids. The CDR3 region is CASSFLGVQETQYF. The CDR3 DNA reads TGTGCCAGCAGTTTCCTAGGGGTCCAAGAGACCCAGTACTTC.

The chain has TRBV11-2 and TRBJ2-5; 8 positions match TRBD2. The J call is uncertain, as TRBJ2-7 better fits the DNA end. The length of the CDR3 is 15 residues. Germline-derived CDR1 and CDR2 are SGHAT and FQNNGV. Here the CDR3 reads CASSNSGTREDEQYF. The CDR3 DNA reads as TGTGCCAGCAGCAATAGCGGGACTAGGGAGGACGAGCAGTACTTC.

This clonotype was counted a single time. This rearrangement joins TRBV4-3 to TRBJ1-2, with D unresolved. The CDR3 length is 13 residues. V was cut by 2 bases and J by 11 bases, with 15 bases left in between. Germline CDR1 and CDR2: LGHNA and YSLEER. The CDR3 DNA reads as TGCGCCAGCAGCCAAAGCTGGGCGGGGAGGTACACCTTC. It encodes CASSQSWAGRYTF.